This T cell receptor beta chain comes out of a study of beta chain features in type 1 diabetes. The CDR3 covers 17 residues. Study-level points and caveats: Diminished insertions and augmented deletions at VDJ junctions characterized type 1 diabetes patients. Researchers reported that naive, central memory and Treg TCRB repertoires appeared more similar in patients than in healthy donors. The study found moderately but significantly shorter TCRB CDR3s in all four CD4+ subsets of Type 1 diabetes patients.

Of the isolated RNA, all was reverse transcribed, and so the sequenced material was expressed TCRB transcripts. The data were produced by immunoSEQ multiplex PCR, yet TCRdb's version contains in-frame clones alone and is incomplete. The sample shows some 47,000 clones, 35% to 55% of them seen only once. Turning to this clone: Its antigen is not identified.

Sorted CD4+ subsets: naive, central memory, regulatory, stem cell-like memory (CD45RO/CCR7/CD25/CD127/CD95/CD27 panel). Material: stem cell memory CD4+ T cells from blood. V usage is TRBV21-1 and J usage is TRBJ2-7; the DNA was not used to check the table's D call, TRBD1. TRBV21-1 is designated a pseudogene. This clonotype originated in a man aged 25 to 40 with type 1 diabetes. The CDR3 DNA reads as TGTGCCAGCAGCAAAGGACTCGTTTCAGGGGAATACTACGAGCAGTACTTC. As protein: CASSKGLVSGEYYEQYF.